This T cell receptor (beta chain) was sequenced for a study of T cells after yellow fever vaccination. The wider study: Preparation used SMART-Seq v4 Ultra Low Input for the low-cell-number fractions. General study results and limits: Post-booster repertoires again held most primary-vaccination clones (roughly 95% CD4, roughly 89% CD8). The study noted that FACS-sorted repertoires could contain abundant clonotypes contaminating from the bulk population.

TCRdb fed the 5' RACE reads into MiXCR, producing one record per CDR3 protein. The sample records 450,000 to 600,000 distinct CDR3 sequences, about a sixth being singletons. Per the germline V gene, CDR1 is KGHSH and CDR2 is LQKENI. The CDR3 loop spans 16 amino acids. V shed 1 base and J 2 bases; nucleotides not matched to a gene: 6. This clonotype was detected only a few times. Its target is not known. The chain employs TRBV18 and TRBJ2-5; TRBD2 matches at 8 bases. The source material was PBMCs, sampled 5 days after the first yellow fever vaccination. This TCR derives from a man between 18 and 35 years old who received the YFV17D yellow fever vaccine. This CDR3 is CASSPLRGGLQETQYF. The DNA of the CDR3 is TGTGCCAGCTCACCACTCCGCGGGGGGTTGCAAGAGACCCAGTACTTC. The full variable domain, with the rest looked up from reference TRBV18 and TRBJ2-5, is NAGVMQNPRHLVRRRGQEARLRCSPMKGHSHVYWYRQLPEEGLKFMVYLQKENIIDESGMPKERFSAEFPKEGPSILRIQQVVRGDSAAYFCASSPLRGGLQETQYFGPGTRLLVL.